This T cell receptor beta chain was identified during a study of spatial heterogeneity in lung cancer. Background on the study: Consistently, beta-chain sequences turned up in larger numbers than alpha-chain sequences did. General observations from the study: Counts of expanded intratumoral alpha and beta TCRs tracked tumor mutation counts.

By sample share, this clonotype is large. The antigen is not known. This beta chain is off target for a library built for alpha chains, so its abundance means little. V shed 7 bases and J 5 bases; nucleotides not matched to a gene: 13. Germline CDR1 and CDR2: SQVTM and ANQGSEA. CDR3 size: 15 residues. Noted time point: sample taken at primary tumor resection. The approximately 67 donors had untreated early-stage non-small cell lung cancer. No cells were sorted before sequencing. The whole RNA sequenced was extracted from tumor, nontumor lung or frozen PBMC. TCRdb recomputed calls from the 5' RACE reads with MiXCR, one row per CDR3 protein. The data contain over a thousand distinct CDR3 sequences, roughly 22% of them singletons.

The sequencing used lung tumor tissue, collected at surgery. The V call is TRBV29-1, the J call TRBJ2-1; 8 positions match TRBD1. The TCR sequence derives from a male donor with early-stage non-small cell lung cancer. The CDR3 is CSAPAGQGRNNEQFF. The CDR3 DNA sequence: TGCAGCGCCCCCGCCGGACAGGGCAGAAACAATGAGCAGTTCTTC.